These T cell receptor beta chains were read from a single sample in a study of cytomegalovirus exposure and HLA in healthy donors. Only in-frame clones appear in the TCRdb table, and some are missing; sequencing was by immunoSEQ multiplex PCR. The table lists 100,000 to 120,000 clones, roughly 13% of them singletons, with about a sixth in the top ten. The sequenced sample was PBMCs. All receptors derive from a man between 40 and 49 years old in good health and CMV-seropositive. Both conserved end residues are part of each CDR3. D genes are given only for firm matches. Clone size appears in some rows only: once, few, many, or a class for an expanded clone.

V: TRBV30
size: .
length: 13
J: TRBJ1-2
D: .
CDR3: CAWSVEALYGYTF
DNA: TGTGCCTGGAGTGTAGAGGCACTGTATGGCTACACCTTC

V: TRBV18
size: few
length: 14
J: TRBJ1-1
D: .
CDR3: CASSPQEVRGEAFF
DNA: TGTGCCAGCTCACCACAGGAGGTGCGGGGTGAAGCTTTCTTT

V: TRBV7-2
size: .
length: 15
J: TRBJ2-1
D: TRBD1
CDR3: CASSRSGTGYNEQFF
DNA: TGTGCCAGCAGCCGATCCGGGACAGGGTACAATGAGCAGTTCTTC

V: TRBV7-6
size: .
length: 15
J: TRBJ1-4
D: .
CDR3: CASSLGQGTNEKLFF
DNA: TGTGCCAGCAGCTTAGGTCAGGGGACTAATGAAAAACTGTTTTTT

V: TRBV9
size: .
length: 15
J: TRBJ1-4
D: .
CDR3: CASSVAGATNEKLFF
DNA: TGTGCCAGCAGCGTAGCAGGGGCAACTAATGAAAAACTGTTTTTT

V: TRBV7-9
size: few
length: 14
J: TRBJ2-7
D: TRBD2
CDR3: CASTGRGEAYEQYF
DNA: TGTGCCAGCACTGGACGGGGGGAGGCCTACGAGCAGTACTTC

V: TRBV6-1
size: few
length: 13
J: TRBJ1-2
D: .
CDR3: CASSVQENYGYTF
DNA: TGTGCCAGCAGTGTACAGGAGAACTATGGCTACACCTTC

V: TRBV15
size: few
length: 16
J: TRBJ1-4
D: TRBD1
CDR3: CATSRDRDRVDEKLFF
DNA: TGTGCCACCAGCAGAGACCGGGACAGGGTTGATGAAAAACTGTTTTTT

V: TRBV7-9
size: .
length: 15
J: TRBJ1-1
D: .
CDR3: CASSSGEKPRTEAFF
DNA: TGTGCCAGCAGCTCAGGGGAAAAGCCGAGGACTGAAGCTTTCTTT

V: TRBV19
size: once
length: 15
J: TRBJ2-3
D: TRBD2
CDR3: CASSIWGGRTDTQYF
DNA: TGTGCCAGTAGTATTTGGGGCGGGAGGACAGATACGCAGTATTTT

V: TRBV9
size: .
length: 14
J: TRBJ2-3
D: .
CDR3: CASSVGQRTDTQYF
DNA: TGTGCCAGCAGCGTGGGGCAGCGCACAGATACGCAGTATTTT

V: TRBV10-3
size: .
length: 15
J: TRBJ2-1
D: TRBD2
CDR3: CAISDGRGRDNEQFF
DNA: TGTGCCATCAGTGATGGGCGGGGGAGAGACAATGAGCAGTTCTTC

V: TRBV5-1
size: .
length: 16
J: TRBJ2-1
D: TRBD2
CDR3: CASSLAGGPMFNEQFF
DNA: TGCGCCAGCAGCTTGGCGGGAGGGCCTATGTTCAATGAGCAGTTCTTC

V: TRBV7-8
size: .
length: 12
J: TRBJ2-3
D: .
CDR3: CASSPRTDTQYF
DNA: TGTGCCAGCAGCCCTCGCACAGATACGCAGTATTTT

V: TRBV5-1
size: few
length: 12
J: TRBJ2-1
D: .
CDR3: CASSWASNEQFF
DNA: TGCGCCAGCAGCTGGGCTTCCAATGAGCAGTTCTTC

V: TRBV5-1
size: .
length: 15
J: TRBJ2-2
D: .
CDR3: CASSKLAVNTGELFF
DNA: TGCGCCAGCTCAAAGTTAGCGGTTAACACCGGGGAGCTGTTTTTT

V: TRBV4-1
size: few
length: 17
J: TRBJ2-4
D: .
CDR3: CASRPSAGGVLSNIQYF
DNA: TGCGCCAGCAGGCCAAGTGCAGGCGGGGTGCTGAGTAACATTCAGTACTTC

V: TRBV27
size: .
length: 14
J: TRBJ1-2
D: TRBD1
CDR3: CASSLGTGMGGYTF
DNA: TGTGCCAGCAGTTTAGGGACAGGGATGGGGGGCTACACCTTC

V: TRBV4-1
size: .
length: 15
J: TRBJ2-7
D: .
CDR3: CASSQDGQGPGEQYF
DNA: TGCGCCAGCAGCCAAGATGGTCAGGGGCCCGGGGAGCAGTACTTC

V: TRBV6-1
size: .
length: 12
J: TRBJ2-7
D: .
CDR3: CASKDNTYEQYF
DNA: TGTGCCAGCAAGGACAATACCTACGAGCAGTACTTC

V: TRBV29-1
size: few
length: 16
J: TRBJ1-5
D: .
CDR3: CSHEKKEGDGNQPQHF
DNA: TGCAGCCACGAAAAAAAAGAGGGGGACGGCAATCAGCCCCAGCATTTT

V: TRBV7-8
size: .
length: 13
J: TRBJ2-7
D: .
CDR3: CASSLAGNYEQYF
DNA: TGTGCCAGCAGCTTAGCCGGGAACTACGAGCAGTACTTC

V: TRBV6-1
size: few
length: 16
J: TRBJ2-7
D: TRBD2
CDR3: CASSEVGTSGAYEQYF
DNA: TGTGCCAGCAGTGAAGTGGGGACTAGCGGGGCCTACGAGCAGTACTTC

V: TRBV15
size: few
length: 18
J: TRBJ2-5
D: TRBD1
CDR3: CATSRGAVGRGQGETQYF
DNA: TGTGCCACCAGCAGAGGTGCGGTGGGAAGGGGGCAAGGAGAGACCCAGTACTTC